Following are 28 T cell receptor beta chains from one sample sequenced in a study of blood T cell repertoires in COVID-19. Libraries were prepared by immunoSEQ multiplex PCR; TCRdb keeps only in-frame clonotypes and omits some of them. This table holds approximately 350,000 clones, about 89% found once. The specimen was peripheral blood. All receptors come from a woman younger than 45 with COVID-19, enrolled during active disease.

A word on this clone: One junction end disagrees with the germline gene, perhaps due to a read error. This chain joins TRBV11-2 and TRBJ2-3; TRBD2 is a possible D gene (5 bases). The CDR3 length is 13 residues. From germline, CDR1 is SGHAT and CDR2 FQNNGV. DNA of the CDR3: TGTGCCAGCAGCTTAGATCGAGCTAGTCGAGGGAATTTT. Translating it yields CASSLDRASRGNF.

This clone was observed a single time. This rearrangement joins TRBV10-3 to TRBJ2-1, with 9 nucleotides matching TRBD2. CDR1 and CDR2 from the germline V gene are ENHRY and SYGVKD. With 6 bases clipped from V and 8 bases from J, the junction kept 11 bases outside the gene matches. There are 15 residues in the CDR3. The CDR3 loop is CAISPAGTSPDEQFF. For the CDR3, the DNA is TGTGCCATCAGCCCAGCCGGGACTAGCCCCGATGAGCAGTTCTTC.

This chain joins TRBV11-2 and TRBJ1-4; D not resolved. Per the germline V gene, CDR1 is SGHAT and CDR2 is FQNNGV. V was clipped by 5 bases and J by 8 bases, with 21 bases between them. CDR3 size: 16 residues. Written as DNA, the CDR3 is TGTGCCAGCAGCCCTAGAATGACCCCCCGTGTCGAAAAACTGTTTTTT. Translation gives CASSPRMTPRVEKLFF.

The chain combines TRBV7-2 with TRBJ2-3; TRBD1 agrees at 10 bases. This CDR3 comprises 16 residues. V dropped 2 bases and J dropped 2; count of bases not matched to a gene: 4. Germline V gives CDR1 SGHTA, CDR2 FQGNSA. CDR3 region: CASSLTGTGDTDTQYF. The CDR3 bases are TGTGCCAGCAGCTTAACCGGGACAGGGGACACAGATACGCAGTATTTT.

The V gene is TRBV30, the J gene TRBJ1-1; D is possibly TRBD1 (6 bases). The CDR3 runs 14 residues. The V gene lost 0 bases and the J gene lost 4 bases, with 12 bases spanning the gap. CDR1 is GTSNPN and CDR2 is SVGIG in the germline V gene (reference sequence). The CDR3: CAWSVLVRGTEAFF. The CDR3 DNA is TGTGCCTGGAGTGTACTTGTCAGGGGCACTGAAGCTTTCTTT.

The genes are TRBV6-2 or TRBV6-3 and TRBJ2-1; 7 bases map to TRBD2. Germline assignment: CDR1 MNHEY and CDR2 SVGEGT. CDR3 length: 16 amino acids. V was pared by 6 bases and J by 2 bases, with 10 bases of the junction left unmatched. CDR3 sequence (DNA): TGTGCCAGCAGCTCCATCACGGGAGGACCCTACAATGAGCAGTTCTTC. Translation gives CASSSITGGPYNEQFF.

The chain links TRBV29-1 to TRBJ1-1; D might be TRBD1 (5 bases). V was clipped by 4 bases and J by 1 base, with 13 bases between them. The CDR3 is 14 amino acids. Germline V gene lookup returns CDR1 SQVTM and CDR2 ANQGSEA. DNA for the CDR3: TGCAGCGTTGTTCGGTGGCAGGGGAACACTGAAGCTTTCTTT. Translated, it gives CSVVRWQGNTEAFF. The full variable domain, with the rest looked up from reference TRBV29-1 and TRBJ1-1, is SAVISQKPSRDICQRGTSLTIQCQVDSQVTMMFWYRQQPGQSLTLIATANQGSEATYESGFVIDKFPISRPNLTFSTLTVSNMSPEDSSIYLCSVVRWQGNTEAFFGQGTRLTVV.

The DNA of the CDR3 is TGTGCCAGCAGCCGTCAGGGGGCCCATCAGCCCCAGCATTTT. It encodes CASSRQGAHQPQHF. The chain has TRBV6-6 and TRBJ1-5; 8 nucleotides match TRBD1. The CDR3 is 14 amino acids. Germline-derived CDR1 and CDR2 are MNHNY and SVGAGI (reference sequence). Germline trimming cut 6 bases from V and 5 bases from J; bases unmatched to any gene: 6.

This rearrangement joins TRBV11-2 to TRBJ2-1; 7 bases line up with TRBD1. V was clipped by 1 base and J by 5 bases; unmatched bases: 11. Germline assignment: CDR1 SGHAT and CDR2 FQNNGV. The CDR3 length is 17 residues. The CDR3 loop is CASSLGMGQRFDNEQFF. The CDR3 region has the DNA TGTGCCAGCAGCTTAGGGATGGGACAGAGGTTTGACAATGAGCAGTTCTTC.

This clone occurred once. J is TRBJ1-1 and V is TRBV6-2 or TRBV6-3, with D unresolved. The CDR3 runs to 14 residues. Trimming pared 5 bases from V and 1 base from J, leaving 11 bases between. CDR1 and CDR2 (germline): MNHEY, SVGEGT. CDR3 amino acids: CASSPRRRNTEAFF. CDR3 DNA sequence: TGTGCCAGCAGTCCCCGGAGAAGGAACACTGAAGCTTTCTTT.

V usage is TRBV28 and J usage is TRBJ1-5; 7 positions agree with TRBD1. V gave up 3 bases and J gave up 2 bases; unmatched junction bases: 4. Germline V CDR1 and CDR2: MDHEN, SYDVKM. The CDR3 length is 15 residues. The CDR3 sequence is CASSLDRSRNQPQHF. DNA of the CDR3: TGTGCCAGCAGTTTGGACAGGAGCCGCAATCAGCCCCAGCATTTT.

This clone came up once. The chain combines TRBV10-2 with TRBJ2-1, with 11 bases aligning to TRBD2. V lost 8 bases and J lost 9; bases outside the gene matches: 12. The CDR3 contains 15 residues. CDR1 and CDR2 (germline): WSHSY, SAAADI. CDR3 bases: TGCGCCAGCTCAGGATTGTCTAGCGGGGGGTTTGAGCAGTTCTTC. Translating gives CASSGLSSGGFEQFF.

The CDR3 is CASTTDYSYNEQFF. CDR3 DNA: TGTGCCAGCACGACAGATTACTCCTACAATGAGCAGTTCTTC. The chain employs TRBV6-5 and TRBJ2-1; possibly TRBD1 for D (5 bases). The CDR3 loop spans 14 amino acids. Germline V CDR1 and CDR2: MNHEY, SVGAGI. V was trimmed by 7 bases and J by 0 bases, leaving 10 bases between them.

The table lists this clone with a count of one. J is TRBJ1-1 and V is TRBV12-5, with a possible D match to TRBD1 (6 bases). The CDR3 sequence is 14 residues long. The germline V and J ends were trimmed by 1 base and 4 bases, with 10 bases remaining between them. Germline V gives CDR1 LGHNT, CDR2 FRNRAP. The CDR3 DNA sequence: TGTGCTAGTGGTTTGGAGACGACAGGCACTGAAGCTTTCTTT. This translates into CASGLETTGTEAFF. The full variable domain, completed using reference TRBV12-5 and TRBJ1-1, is DARVTQTPRHKVTEMGQEVTMRCQPILGHNTVFWYRQTMMQGLELLAYFRNRAPLDDSGMPKDRFSAEMPDATLATLKIQPSEPRDSAVYFCASGLETTGTEAFFGQGTRLTVV.

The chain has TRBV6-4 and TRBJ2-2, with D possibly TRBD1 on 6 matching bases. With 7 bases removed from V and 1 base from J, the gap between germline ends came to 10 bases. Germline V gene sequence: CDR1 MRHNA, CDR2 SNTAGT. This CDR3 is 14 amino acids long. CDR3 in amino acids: CASKQQGNTGELFF. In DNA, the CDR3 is TGTGCCAGCAAACAACAGGGGAACACCGGGGAGCTGTTTTTT.

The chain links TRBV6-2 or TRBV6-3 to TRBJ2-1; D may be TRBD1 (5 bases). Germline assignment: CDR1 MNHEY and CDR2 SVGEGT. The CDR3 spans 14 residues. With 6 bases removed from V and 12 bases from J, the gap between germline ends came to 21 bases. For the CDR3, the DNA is TGTGCCAGCAGCTATGAAAGTCAGGGTTTCGGGCAGTTCTTC. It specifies CASSYESQGFGQFF.

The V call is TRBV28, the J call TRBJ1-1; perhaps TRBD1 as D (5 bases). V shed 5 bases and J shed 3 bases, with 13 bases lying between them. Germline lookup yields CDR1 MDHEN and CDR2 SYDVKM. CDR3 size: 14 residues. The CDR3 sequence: CASSLQGRDTEAFF. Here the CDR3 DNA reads TGTGCCAGCAGTCTTCAGGGAAGGGACACTGAAGCTTTCTTT.

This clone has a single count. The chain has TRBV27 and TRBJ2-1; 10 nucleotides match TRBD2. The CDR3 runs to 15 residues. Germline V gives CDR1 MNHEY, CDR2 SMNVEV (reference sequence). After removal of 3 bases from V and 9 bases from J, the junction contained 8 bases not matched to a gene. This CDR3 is CASSFSSGSGSEQFF. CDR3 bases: TGTGCCAGCAGTTTTTCTAGCGGGAGTGGTAGTGAGCAGTTCTTC.

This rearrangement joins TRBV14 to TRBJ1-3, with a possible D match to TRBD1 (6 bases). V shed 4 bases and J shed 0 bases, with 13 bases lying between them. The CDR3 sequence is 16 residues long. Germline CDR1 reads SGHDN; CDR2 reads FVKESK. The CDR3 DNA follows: TGTGCCAGCAGCCCTTACAGGGCGGGCTCTGGAAACACCATATATTTT. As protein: CASSPYRAGSGNTIYF.

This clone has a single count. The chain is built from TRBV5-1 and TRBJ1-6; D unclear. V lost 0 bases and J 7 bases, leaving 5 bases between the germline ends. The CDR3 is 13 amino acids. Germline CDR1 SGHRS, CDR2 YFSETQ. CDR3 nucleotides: TGCGCCAGCAGCTTGGAGGAGAATTCACCCCTCCACTTT. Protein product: CASSLEENSPLHF.

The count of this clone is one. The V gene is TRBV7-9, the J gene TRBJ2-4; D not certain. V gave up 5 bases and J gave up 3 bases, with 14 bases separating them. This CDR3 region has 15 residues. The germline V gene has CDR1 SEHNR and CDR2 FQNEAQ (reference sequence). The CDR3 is CASSEDDYNKNIQYF. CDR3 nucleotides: TGTGCCAGCAGCGAAGATGATTACAACAAAAACATTCAGTACTTC.

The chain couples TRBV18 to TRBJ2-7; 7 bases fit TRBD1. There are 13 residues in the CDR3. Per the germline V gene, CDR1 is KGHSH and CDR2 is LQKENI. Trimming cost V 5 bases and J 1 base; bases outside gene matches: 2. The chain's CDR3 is CASSDRESYEQYF. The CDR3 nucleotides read TGTGCCAGCTCAGACAGGGAGTCCTACGAGCAGTACTTC. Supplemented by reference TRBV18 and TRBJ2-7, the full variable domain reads NAGVMQNPRHLVRRRGQEARLRCSPMKGHSHVYWYRQLPEEGLKFMVYLQKENIIDESGMPKERFSAEFPKEGPSILRIQQVVRGDSAAYFCASSDRESYEQYFGPGTRLTVT.

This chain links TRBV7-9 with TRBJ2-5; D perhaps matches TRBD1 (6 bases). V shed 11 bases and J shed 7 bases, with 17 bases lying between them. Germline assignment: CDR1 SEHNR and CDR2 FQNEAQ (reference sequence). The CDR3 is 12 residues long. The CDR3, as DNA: TGTGCCGGCGACAGGTTTGGGGGGACCCAGTACTTC. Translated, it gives CAGDRFGGTQYF.

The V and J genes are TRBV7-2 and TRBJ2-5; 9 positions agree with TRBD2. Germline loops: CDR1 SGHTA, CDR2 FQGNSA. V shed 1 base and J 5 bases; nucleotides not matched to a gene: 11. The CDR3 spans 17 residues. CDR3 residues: CASSLVGLAGWAETQYF. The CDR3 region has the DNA TGTGCCAGCAGCTTAGTCGGGCTAGCGGGATGGGCTGAGACCCAGTACTTC. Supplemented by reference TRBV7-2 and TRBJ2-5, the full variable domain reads GAGVSQSPSNKVTEKGKDVELRCDPISGHTALYWYRQSLGQGLEFLIYFQGNSAPDKSGLPSDRFSAERTGGSVSTLTIQRTQQEDSAVYLCASSLVGLAGWAETQYFGPGTRLLVL.

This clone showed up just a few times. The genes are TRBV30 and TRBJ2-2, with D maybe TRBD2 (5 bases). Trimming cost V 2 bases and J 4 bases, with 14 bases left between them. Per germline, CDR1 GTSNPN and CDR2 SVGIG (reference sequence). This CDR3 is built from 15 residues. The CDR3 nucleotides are TGTGCCTGGAGTAAGTGGGAGAGACCCACCGGGGAGCTGTTTTTT. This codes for CAWSKWERPTGELFF.

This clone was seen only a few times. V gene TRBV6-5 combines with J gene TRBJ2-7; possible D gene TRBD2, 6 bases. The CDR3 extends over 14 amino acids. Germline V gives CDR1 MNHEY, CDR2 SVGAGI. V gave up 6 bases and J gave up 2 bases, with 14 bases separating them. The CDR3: CASSPRDLTYEQYF. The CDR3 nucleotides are TGTGCCAGCAGCCCCCGGGACTTAACCTACGAGCAGTACTTC.

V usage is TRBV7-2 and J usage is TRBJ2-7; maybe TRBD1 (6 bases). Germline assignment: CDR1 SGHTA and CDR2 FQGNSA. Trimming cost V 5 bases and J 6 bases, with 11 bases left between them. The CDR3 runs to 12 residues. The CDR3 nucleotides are TGTGCCAGCAGCCCAGACAGGACCGAGCAGTACTTC. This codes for CASSPDRTEQYF. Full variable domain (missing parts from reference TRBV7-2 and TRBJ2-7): GAGVSQSPSNKVTEKGKDVELRCDPISGHTALYWYRQSLGQGLEFLIYFQGNSAPDKSGLPSDRFSAERTGGSVSTLTIQRTQQEDSAVYLCASSPDRTEQYFGPGTRLTVT.

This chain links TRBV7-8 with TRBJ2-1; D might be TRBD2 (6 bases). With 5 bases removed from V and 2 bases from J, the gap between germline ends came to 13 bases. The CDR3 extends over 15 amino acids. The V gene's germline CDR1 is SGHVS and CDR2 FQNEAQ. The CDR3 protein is CASSNGRAAYNEQFF. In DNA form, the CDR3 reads TGTGCCAGCAGCAACGGGAGAGCCGCCTACAATGAGCAGTTCTTC. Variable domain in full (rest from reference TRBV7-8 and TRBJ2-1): GAGVSQSPRYKVAKRGQDVALRCDPISGHVSLFWYQQALGQGPEFLTYFQNEAQLDKSGLPSDRFFAERPEGSVSTLKIQRTQQEDSAVYLCASSNGRAAYNEQFFGPGTRLTVL.